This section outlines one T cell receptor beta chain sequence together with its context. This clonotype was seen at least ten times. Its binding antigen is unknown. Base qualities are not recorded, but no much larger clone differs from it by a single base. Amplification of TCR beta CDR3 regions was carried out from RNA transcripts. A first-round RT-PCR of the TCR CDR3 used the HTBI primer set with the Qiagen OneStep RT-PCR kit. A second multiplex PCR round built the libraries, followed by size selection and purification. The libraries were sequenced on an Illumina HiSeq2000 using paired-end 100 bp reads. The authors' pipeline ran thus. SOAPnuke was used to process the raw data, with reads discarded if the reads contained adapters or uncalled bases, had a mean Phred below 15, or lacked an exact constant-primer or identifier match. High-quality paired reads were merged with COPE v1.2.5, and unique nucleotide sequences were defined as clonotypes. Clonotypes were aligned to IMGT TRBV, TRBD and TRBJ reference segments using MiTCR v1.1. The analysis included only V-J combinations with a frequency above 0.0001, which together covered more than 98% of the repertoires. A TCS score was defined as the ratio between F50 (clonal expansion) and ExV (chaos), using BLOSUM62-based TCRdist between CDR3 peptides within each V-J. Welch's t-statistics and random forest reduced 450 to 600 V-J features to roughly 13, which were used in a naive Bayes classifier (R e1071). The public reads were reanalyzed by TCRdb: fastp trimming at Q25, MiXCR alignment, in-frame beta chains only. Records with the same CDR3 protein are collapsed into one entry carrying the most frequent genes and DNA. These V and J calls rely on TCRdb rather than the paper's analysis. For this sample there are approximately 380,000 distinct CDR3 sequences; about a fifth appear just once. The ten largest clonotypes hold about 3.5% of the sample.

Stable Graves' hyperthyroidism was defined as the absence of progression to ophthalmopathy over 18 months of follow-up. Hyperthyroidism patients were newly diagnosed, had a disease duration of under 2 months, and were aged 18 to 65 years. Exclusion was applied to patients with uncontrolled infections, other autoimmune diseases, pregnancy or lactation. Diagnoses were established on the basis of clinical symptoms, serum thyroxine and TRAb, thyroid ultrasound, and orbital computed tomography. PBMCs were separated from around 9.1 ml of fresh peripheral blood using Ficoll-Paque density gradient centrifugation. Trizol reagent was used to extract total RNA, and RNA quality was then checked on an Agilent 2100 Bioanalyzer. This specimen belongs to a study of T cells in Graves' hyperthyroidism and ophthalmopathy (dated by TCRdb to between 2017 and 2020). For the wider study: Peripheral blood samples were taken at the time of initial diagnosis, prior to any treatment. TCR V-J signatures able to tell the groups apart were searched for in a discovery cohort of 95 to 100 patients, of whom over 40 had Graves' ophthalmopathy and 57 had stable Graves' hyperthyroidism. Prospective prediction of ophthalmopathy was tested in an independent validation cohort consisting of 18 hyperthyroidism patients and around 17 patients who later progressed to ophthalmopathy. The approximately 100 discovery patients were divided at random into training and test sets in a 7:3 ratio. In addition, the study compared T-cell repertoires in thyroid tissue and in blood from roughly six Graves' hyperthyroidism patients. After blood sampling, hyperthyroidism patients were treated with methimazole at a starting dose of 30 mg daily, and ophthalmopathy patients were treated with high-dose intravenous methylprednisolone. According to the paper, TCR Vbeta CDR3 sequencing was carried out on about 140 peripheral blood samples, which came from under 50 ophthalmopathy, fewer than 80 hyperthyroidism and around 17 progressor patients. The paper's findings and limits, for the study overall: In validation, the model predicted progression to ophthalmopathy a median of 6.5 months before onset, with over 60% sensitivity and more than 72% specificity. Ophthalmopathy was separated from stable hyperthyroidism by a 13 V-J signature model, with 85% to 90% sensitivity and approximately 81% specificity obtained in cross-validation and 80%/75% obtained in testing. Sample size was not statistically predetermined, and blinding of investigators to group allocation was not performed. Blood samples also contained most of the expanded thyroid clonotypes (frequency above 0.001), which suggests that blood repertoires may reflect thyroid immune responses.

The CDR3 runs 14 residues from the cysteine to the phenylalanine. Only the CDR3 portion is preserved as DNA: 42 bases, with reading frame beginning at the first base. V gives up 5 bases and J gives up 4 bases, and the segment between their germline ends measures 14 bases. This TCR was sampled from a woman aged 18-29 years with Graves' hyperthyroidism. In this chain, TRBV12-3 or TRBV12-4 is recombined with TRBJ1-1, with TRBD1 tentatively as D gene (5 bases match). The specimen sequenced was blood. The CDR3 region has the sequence CASSVLGTGTEAFF. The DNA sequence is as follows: TGTGCCAGCAGTGTACTAGGGACCGGCACTGAAGCTTTCTTT.